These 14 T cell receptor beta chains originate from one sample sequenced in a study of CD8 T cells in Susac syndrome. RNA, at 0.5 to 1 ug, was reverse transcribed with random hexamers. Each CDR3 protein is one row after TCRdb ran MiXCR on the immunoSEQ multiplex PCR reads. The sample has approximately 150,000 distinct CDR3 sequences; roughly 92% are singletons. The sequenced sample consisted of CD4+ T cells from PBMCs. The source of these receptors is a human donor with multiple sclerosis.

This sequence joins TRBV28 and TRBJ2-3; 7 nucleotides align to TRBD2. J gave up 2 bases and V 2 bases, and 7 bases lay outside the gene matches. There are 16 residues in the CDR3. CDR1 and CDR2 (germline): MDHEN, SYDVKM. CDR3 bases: TGTGCCAGCAGTTTAGTTTCTAGCGGTCACACAGATACGCAGTATTTT. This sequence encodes CASSLVSSGHTDTQYF.

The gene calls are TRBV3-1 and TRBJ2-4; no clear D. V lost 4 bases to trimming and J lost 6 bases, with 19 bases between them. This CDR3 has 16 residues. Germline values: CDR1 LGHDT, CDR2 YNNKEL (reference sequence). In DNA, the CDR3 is TGTGCCAGCAGCCCCCGTTTTGGCTTATTTGTAAACATTCAGTACTTC. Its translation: CASSPRFGLFVNIQYF.

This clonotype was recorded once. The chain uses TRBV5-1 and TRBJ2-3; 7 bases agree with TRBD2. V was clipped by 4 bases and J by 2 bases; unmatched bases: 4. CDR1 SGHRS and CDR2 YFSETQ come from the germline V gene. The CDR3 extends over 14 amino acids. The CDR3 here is CASSRGTITDTQYF. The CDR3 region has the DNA TGCGCCAGCAGCCGCGGGACTATCACAGATACGCAGTATTTT.

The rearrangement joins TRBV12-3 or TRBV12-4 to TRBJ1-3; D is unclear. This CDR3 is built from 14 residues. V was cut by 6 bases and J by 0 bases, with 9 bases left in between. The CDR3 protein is CASRTDNSGNTIYF. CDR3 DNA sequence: TGTGCCAGCAGAACAGATAACTCTGGAAACACCATATATTTT.

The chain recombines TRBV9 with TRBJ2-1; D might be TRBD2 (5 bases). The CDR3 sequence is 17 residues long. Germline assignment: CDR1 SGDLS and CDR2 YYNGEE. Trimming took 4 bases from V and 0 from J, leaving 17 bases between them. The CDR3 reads CASSPLFNGISYNEQFF. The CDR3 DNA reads TGTGCCAGCAGCCCCCTCTTCAACGGGATCTCCTACAATGAGCAGTTCTTC.

CDR3 region: CASSQRTGPQQYF. In DNA form, the CDR3 reads TGCGCCAGCAGTCAACGGACAGGTCCCCAGCAGTACTTC. V usage is TRBV23-1 and J usage is TRBJ2-7, with TRBD1 matching over 7 bases. TRBV23-1 is an ORF; its function is uncertain. V trimming: 2 bases; J trimming: 8 bases; junction bases outside the gene matches: 6. CDR3 length equals 13 residues.

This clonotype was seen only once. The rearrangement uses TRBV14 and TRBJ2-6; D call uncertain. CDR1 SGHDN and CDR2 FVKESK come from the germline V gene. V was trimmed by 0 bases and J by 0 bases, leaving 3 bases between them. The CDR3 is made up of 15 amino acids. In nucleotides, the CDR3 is TGTGCCAGCAGCCAAGAGGTCTCTGGGGCCAACGTCCTGACTTTC. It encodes CASSQEVSGANVLTF.

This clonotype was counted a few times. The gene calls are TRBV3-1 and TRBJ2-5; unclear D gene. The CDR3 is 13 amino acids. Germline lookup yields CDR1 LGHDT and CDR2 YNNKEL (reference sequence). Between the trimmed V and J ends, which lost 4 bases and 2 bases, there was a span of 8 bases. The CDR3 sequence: CASSRGPQETQYF. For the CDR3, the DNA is TGTGCCAGCAGCCGCGGCCCTCAAGAGACCCAGTACTTC.

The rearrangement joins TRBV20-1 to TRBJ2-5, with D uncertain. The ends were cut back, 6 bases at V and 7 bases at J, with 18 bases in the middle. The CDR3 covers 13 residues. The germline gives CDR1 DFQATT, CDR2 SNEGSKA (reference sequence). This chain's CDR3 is CSAPQHGDGTQYF. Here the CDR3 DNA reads TGCAGTGCCCCGCAGCATGGAGACGGGACCCAGTACTTC.

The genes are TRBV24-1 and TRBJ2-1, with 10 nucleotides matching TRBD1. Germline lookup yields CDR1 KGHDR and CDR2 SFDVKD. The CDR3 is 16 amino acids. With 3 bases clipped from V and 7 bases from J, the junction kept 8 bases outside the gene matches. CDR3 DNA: TGTGCCACCAGTGATCTTAGGGACAGGGGACCAAATGAGCAGTTCTTC. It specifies CATSDLRDRGPNEQFF.

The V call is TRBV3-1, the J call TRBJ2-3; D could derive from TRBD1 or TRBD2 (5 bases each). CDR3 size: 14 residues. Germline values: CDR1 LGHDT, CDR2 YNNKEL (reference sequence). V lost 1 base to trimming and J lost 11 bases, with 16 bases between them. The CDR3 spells CASSQGGTLTGQYF. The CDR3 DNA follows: TGTGCCAGCAGCCAAGGAGGGACCCTGACGGGGCAGTATTTT.

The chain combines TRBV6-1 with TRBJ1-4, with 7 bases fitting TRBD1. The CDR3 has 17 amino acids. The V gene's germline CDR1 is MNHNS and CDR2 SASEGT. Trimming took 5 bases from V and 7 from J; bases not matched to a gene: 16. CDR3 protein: CASSPFRQGEYGEKLFF. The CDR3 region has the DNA TGTGCCAGCAGTCCCTTCAGACAGGGAGAGTATGGTGAAAAACTGTTTTTT.

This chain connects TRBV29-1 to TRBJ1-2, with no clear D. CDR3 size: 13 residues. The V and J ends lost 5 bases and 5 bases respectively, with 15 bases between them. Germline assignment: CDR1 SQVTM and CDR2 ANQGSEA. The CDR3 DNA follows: TGCAGCGTTCTAAGGGCCGGTTCGTATGGCTACACCTTC. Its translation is CSVLRAGSYGYTF.

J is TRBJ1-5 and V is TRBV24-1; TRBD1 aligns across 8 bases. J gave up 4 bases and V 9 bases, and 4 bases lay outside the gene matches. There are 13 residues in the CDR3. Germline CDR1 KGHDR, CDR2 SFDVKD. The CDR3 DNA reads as TGTGCCACCTCGGACAGGGCTAATCAGCCCCAGCATTTT. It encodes CATSDRANQPQHF.